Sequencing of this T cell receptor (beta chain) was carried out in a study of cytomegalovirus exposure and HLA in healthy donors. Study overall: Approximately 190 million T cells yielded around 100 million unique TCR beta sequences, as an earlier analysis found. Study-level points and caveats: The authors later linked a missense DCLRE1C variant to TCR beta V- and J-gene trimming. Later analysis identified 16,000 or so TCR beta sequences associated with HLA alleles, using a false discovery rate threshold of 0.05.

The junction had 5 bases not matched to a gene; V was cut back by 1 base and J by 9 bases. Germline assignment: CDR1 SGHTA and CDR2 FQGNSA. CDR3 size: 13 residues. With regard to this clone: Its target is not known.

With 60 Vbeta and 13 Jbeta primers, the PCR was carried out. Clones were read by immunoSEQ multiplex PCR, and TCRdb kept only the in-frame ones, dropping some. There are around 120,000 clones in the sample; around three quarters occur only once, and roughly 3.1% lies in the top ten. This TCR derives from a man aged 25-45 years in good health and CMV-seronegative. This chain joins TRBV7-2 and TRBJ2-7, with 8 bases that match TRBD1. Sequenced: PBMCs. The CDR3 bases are TGTGCCAGCAGCTTAGAAGGGACAGGAGGGCAGTACTTC. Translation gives CASSLEGTGGQYF.